This paragraph covers one T cell receptor beta chain sequence. This clonotype has at least ten counts. Its recognized antigen is unknown. Base quality data are lacking; no much larger clone is found one base away. The data belong to a study of regulatory T cells in long-lasting Graves disease (dated by TCRdb to the early 2020s). With respect to the entire study: Antithyroid drugs had been taken for less than 3 months by newly diagnosed Graves' disease patients. A total of around 35 samples underwent TCR sequencing, from roughly 13 patients with persistent Graves' disease and 20 patients with newly diagnosed Graves' disease. The study was conducted in China and was registered as a clinical trial. Persistent Graves' disease patients were compared with newly diagnosed Graves' disease patients by peripheral blood TCR sequencing and RNA sequencing. The investigation overall reported the following: Sequencing and analysis were restricted to the TCR beta chain. A larger number of public clonotypes was shared among persistent patients (fewer than 3,000) than among newly diagnosed patients (roughly 980). Compared with newly diagnosed patients, patients with persistent Graves' disease had lower TCR Shannon entropy and fewer highly expanded clones, which suggests clonal expansion. The small sample size was acknowledged by the authors as a limitation that may reduce accuracy. The study examined only peripheral blood because the primary lesion, thyroid tissue, could not be accessed. TRBV28, TRBJ1-2 and TRBJ2-5 were preferentially used in persistent disease, while TRBV20-1 and TRBJ2-1 were favored in newly diagnosed disease.

The CDR3 covers 17 residues, taking in both the cysteine and the phenylalanine. The CDR3 DNA has 51 bases and is translated from base 1. CDR1 PRHDT and CDR2 FYEKMQ are derived from the germline V gene (reference sequence). Germline trimming amounts to 0 bases on V and 3 bases on J, with 5 as the count of junction bases outside the gene matches. This specimen's time point label, per the study, means: newly diagnosed GD, antithyroid drugs for less than 3 months. For both TCR sequencing and RNA sequencing, RNA was extracted from PBMCs using TRIzol. Graves' disease was diagnosed according to American Thyroid Association guidelines. Recruitment of patients was carried out at an endocrinology department in Xi'an, China. From each patient, about 8.9 milliliters of peripheral blood was collected into an EDTA anticoagulant tube. Ficoll Paque Plus density gradient separation was used to isolate PBMCs, and no further T cell sorting was done. An Agilent 2100 Bioanalyzer and agarose gel were used to check RNA quality, and a NanoDrop 2000 was used to measure RNA concentration.

Receptor libraries were prepared by multiplex PCR. The instrument given in TCRdb is Illumina HiSeq 4000. iRepertoire HTBI primers and Arm-PCR amplification of CDR3 regions were used to construct TCR beta libraries. PCR products were gel purified before sequencing. The authors' pipeline ran thus. Across samples, about 63 TRBV and 13 to 15 TRBJ segments were identified and used for gene usage analysis of CDR3 amino acid clonotypes. COPE and FqMerger were used to merge filtered high-quality paired reads into contigs. Contigs were aligned with BLAST to IMGT TRBV, TRBD and TRBJ reference genes, and CDR3 was defined per IMGT. Clonotypes above 0.1% frequency were classified as highly expanded clones. Repertoire diversity was measured by Shannon entropy, and V-J evenness by the Gini coefficient. Clonotypes shared by more than one individual were considered public. Starting from the raw public reads, TCRdb applied fastp trimming at Q25, assembled clones with MiXCR and retained in-frame beta chains. Rows with a matching CDR3 protein are joined into one entry that keeps the most common DNA and genes. The V and J calls here are based on TCRdb, not the publication. In all, the sample holds approximately 360,000 distinct CDR3 sequences, and approximately 10% of those were seen once. Under 20% of the sample is held by the ten biggest clonotypes.

The sample also formed part of further work on T cells in Graves' hyperthyroidism and ophthalmopathy. Per that second paper: Stable Graves' hyperthyroidism was defined as the absence of progression to ophthalmopathy over 18 months of follow-up. Hyperthyroidism patients were newly diagnosed, with disease duration under 2 months, and aged 18 to 65 years. Patients with uncontrolled infections, other autoimmune diseases, pregnancy or lactation were excluded. Diagnoses relied on clinical symptoms, serum thyroxine and TRAb, thyroid ultrasound and orbital computed tomography. For the first round of RT-PCR on the TCR CDR3, the HTBI primer set was used together with the Qiagen OneStep RT-PCR kit. Blood samples also contained most of the expanded thyroid clonotypes (frequency above 0.001), which suggests that blood repertoires may reflect thyroid immune responses. A model built on a 13 V-J signature distinguished ophthalmopathy from stable hyperthyroidism, reaching 87.88% sensitivity and about 81% specificity in cross-validation and 80%/75% in testing. During validation, the model predicted progression to ophthalmopathy a median of around 7 months ahead of onset, with around 70% sensitivity and 72.22% specificity. A discovery cohort of fewer than 110 patients, 43 with Graves' ophthalmopathy and 57 with stable Graves' hyperthyroidism, was used to find distinguishing TCR V-J signatures. An independent validation cohort of fewer than 20 hyperthyroidism patients and 15 or so patients who later progressed to ophthalmopathy tested prospective prediction of ophthalmopathy. The approximately 100 discovery patients were randomly split 7:3 into training and test sets. Thyroid tissue and blood T-cell repertoires from about 6 Graves' hyperthyroidism patients were also compared in the study. After sampling, hyperthyroidism patients received methimazole starting at 30 mg daily, and ophthalmopathy patients received high-dose intravenous methylprednisolone. A second multiplex PCR round built the libraries, followed by size selection and purification. Paired-end sequencing of the libraries was performed with 100 bp reads on an Illumina HiSeq2000. SOAPnuke was used to process the raw data, with reads discarded if the reads contained adapters or uncalled bases, had a mean Phred below 15, or lacked an exact constant-primer or identifier match. High-quality paired reads were merged with COPE v1.2.5, and unique nucleotide sequences were defined as clonotypes. MiTCR v1.1 was used to align clonotypes to the IMGT TRBV, TRBD and TRBJ reference segments. The analysis included only V-J combinations with a frequency above 0.0001, which together covered 99% to 99.2% of the repertoires. The TCS score was defined as the ratio of F50 (clonal expansion) to E x V (chaos), calculated using BLOSUM62-based TCRdist between CDR3 peptides within each V-J. Welch's t-statistics and random forest reduced 514 V-J features to roughly 13, which were used in a naive Bayes classifier (R e1071). Sample size was not statistically predetermined, and blinding of investigators to group allocation was not performed. TCR Vbeta CDR3 sequencing of 130 to 150 peripheral blood samples (under 45 ophthalmopathy, about 75 hyperthyroidism and approximately 17 progressor patients) is reported in the paper.

This receptor was obtained from a woman under 30 with Graves disease. Donor details come from another sample of the same person, matched by shared clones. The sequencing here drew on peripheral blood mononuclear cells (PBMCs), taken at new diagnosis, from a patient treated with antithyroid drugs. The sequence joins TRBV13 to TRBJ2-7; TRBD2 fits 13 bases in the junction. The nucleotides read TGTGCCAGCAGCTTAGGCGGACTAGCGGGAGCTCGCTACGAGCAGTACTTC. This codes for CASSLGGLAGARYEQYF. The variable domain in full, with residues beyond the CDR3 obtained from the reference TRBV13 and TRBJ2-7 genes, is AAGVIQSPRHLIKEKRETATLKCYPIPRHDTVYWYQQGPGQDPQFLISFYEKMQSDKGSIPDRFSAQQFSDYHSELNMSSLELGDSALYFCASSLGGLAGARYEQYFGPGTRLTVT.